This T cell receptor (beta chain) was sequenced in a study of identical twins. TCRdb re-derived calls from the 5' RACE reads in MiXCR, one entry per CDR3 protein. The top ten clones hold around 12% of a sample with 420,000 or so distinct CDR3 sequences, approximately 17% of them seen once. On this clonotype itself: Its target is not known.

Study observations and caveats: Invariant cells of the MAIT and iNKT types might have partly distorted the zero-insertion analyses.

Trimming stripped 5 bases from V and 5 bases from J, with 6 bases between. Germline loops: CDR1 MNHNY, CDR2 SVGAGI (reference sequence). The CDR3 has 11 residues. The clonotype comes from a man aged 50-60 years in good health. The material sequenced was naive T cells sorted from blood. The chain is built from TRBV6-6 and TRBJ2-5; D ambiguous. This CDR3 reads CASSGAETQYF. CDR3 DNA: TGTGCCAGCAGTGGCGCGGAGACCCAGTACTTC.